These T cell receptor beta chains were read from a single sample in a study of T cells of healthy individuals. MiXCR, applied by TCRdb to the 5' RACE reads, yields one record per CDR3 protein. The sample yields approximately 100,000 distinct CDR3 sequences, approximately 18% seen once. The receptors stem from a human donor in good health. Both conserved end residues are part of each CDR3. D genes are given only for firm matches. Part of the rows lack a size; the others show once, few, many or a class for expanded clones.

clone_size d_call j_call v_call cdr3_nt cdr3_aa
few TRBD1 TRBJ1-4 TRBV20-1 TGCAGTGCTCCGAAGGTACCCCCGGACAGGCGTTCAAAACTGTTTTTT CSAPKVPPDRRSKLFF
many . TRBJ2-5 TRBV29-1 TGCAGCGTTGACATAGGGTCGGAGACCCAGTACTTC CSVDIGSETQYF
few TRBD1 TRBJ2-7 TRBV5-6 TGTGCCAGCAGCAGCGGACAGGTGCCAATCTACGAGCAGTACTTC CASSSGQVPIYEQYF
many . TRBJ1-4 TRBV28 TGTGCCAGCAGTCTTCGAAATGAAAAACTGTTTTTT CASSLRNEKLFF
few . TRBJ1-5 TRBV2 TGTGCCAGCAAGCGTCAGGGCAATCAGCCCCAGCATTTT CASKRQGNQPQHF
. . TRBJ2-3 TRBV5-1 TGCGCCAGCAGCCCCGGGGTGGATTCTAGCACAGATACGCAGTATTTT CASSPGVDSSTDTQYF
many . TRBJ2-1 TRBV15 TGTGCCACCAGCAGAGATCGTCCAGGGCTCGGCAATGAGCAGTTCTTC CATSRDRPGLGNEQFF
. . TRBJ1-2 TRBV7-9 TGTGCCAGCAGCTTAAGGGACATAGCTAACTATGGCTACACCTTC CASSLRDIANYGYTF
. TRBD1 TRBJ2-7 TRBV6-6 TGTGCCAGCAGTTACGTTGACAGGGACAACGAGCAGTACTTC CASSYVDRDNEQYF
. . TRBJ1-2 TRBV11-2 TGTGCCAGCAGCTTAGTGCTTATAATCTACACCTTC CASSLVLIIYTF
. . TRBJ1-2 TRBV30 TGTGCCTGGAGTATCGGCGGTTCGTATGGCTACACCTTC CAWSIGGSYGYTF
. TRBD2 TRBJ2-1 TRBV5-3 TGTGCCAGAAGCTTGGTGACTAGCCGGAATACTAATGAGCAGTTCTTC CARSLVTSRNTNEQFF
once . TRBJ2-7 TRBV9 TGTGCCAGCAGCGCCGCAGGGTCCCTCGGTGTCGACGAGCAGTACTTC CASSAAGSLGVDEQYF
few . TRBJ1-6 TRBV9 TGTGCCAGCAGCGTCAGTAATTCACCCCTCCACTTT CASSVSNSPLHF
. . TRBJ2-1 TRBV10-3 TGTGCCATCAGTGACCCGACGGGGATGGGGACCCAAAGTAGCGATGAGCAGTTCTTC CAISDPTGMGTQSSDEQFF
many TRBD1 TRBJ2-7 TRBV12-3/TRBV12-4 TGTGCCAGCAGTTTACCACCGGACAGGGTGAAGTACTTC CASSLPPDRVKYF
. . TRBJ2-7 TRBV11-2 TGTGCCAGCACCGCATCCCGGGACGGCTACGAGCAGTACTTC CASTASRDGYEQYF
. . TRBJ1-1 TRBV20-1 TGCAGTGCTAGAGGGGACTCGAACACTGAAGCTTTCTTT CSARGDSNTEAFF
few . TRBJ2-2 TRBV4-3 TGCGCCAGCAGCCGAACACGACAGGGAGGCGGGGAGCTGTTTTTT CASSRTRQGGGELFF
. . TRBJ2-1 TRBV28 TGTGCCAGCAGTCCGGGGACAGGGGGCGTGCTAGCGGGAGGTGAGCAGTTCTTC CASSPGTGGVLAGGEQFF
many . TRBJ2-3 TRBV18 TGTGCCAGCTCAACTCCTGGCACAGATACGCAGTATTTT CASSTPGTDTQYF